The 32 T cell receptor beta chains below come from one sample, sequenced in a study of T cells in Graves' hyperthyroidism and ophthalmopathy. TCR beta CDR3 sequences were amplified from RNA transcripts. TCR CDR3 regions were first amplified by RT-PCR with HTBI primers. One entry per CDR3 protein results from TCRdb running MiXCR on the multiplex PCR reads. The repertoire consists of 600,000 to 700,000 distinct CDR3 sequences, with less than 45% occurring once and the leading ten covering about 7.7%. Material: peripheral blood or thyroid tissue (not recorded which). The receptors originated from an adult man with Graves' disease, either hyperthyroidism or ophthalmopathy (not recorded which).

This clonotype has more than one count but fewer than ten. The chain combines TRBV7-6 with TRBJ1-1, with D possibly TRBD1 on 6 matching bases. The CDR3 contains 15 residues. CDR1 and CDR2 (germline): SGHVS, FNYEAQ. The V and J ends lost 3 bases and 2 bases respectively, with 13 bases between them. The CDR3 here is CASSFVGGANTEAFF. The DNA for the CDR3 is TGTGCCAGCAGCTTCGTAGGGGGGGCAAACACTGAAGCTTTCTTT.

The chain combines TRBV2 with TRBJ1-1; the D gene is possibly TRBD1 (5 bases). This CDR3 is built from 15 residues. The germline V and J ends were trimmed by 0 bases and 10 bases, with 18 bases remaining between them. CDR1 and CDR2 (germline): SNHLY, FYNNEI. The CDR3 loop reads CASSEALVGTSRAFF. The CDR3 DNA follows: TGTGCCAGCAGTGAAGCGCTTGTCGGGACGTCGAGAGCTTTCTTT.

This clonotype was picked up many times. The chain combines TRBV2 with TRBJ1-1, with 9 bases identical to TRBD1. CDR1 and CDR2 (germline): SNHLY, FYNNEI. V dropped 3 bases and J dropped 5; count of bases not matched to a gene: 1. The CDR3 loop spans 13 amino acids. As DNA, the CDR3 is TGTGCCAGCAGTGAGGGACAGGGTACTGAAGCTTTCTTT. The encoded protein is CASSEGQGTEAFF.

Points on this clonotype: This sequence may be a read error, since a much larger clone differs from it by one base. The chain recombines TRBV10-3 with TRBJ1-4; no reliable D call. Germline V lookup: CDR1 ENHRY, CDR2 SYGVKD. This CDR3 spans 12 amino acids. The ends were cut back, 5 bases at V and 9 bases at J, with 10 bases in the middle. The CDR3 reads CAISPRYQKLFF. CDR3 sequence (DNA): TGTGCCATCAGTCCGAGATACCAAAAACTGTTTTTT.

The chain's CDR3 is CASSLLVTGGDYGYTF. The CDR3 nucleotides read TGTGCCAGCAGTTTATTGGTGACAGGGGGCGACTATGGCTACACCTTC. The chain links TRBV2 to TRBJ1-2; TRBD1 agrees at 10 bases. V trimming: 5 bases; J trimming: 3 bases; junction bases outside the gene matches: 9. There are 16 residues in the CDR3. The V gene's germline CDR1 is SNHLY and CDR2 FYNNEI.

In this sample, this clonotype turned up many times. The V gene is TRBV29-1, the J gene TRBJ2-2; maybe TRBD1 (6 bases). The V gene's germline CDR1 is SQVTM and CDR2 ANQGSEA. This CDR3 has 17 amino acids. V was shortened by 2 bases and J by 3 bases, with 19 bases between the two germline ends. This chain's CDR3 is CSVEFPGDRRYTGELFF. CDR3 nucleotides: TGCAGCGTTGAATTCCCCGGAGACAGGCGATACACCGGGGAGCTGTTTTTT.

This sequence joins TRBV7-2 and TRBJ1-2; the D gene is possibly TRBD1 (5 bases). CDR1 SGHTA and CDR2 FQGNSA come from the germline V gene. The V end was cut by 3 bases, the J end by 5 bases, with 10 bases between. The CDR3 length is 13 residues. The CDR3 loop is CASSFMTAYGYTF. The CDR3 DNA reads TGTGCCAGCAGCTTTATGACAGCATATGGCTACACCTTC.

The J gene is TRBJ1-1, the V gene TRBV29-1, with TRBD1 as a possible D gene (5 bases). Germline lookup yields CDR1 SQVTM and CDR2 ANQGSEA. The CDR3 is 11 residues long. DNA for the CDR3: TGCAGTGTGGGCAGGGTAACTGAAGCTTTCTTT. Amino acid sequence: CSVGRVTEAFF.

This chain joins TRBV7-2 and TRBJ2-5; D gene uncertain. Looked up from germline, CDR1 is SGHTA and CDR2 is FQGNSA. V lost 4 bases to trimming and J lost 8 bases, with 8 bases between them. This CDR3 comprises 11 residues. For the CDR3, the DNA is TGTGCCAGCAGCTCGACCTTTACCCAGTACTTC. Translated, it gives CASSSTFTQYF.

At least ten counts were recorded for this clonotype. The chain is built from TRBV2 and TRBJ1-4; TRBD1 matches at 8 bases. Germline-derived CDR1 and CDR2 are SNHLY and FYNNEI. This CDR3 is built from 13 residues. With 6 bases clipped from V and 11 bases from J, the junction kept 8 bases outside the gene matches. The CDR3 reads CASRAGQDDKLFF. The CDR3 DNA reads TGTGCCAGCAGGGCGGGACAGGACGATAAACTGTTTTTT.

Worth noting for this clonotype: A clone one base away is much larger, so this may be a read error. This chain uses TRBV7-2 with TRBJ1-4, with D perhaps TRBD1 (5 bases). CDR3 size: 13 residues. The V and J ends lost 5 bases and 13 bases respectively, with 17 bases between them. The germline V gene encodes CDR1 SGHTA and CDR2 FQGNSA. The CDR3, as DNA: TGTGCCAGCAGCACCATTAGTGGGGGTGCACTGTTTTTT. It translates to CASSTISGGALFF.

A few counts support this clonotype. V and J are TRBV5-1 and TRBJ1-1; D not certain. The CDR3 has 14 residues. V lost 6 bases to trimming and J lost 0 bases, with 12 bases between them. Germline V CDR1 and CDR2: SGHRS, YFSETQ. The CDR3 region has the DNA TGCGCCAGCAAAGTCGAAGAGGTGAACACTGAAGCTTTCTTT. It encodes CASKVEEVNTEAFF.

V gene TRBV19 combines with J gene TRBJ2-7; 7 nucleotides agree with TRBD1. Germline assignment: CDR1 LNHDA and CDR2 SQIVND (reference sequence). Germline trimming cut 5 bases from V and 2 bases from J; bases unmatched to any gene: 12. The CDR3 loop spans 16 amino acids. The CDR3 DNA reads TGTGCCAGTAGTCTACGGTCGGGACAGCTAGCCTACGAGCAGTACTTC. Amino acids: CASSLRSGQLAYEQYF.

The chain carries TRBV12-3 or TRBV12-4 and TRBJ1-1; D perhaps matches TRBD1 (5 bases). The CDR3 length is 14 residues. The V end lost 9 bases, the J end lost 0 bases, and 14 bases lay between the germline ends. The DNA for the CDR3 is TGTGCCAGTAGTAGGGGCAGATTGAACACTGAAGCTTTCTTT. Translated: CASSRGRLNTEAFF.

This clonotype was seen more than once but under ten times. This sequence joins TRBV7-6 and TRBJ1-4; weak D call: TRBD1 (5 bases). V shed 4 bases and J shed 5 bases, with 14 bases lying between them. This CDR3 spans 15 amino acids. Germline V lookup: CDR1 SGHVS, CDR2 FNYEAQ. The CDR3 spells CASSWGGSGNEKLFF. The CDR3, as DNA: TGTGCCAGCAGCTGGGGCGGCTCGGGGAATGAAAAACTGTTTTTT. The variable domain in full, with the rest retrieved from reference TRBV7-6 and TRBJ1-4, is GAGVSQSPRYKVTKRGQDVALRCDPISGHVSLYWYRQALGQGPEFLTYFNYEAQQDKSGLPNDRFSAERPEGSISTLTIQRTEQRDSAMYRCASSWGGSGNEKLFFGSGTQLSVL.

CDR3 in DNA: TGTGCCAGCAGCGGAAGGGACAGCCATCGAAACACTGAAGCTTTCTTT. Translation gives CASSGRDSHRNTEAFF. The rearrangement uses TRBV7-9 and TRBJ1-1, with 7 bases that match TRBD1. The germline gives CDR1 SEHNR, CDR2 FQNEAQ (reference sequence). The CDR3 is made up of 16 amino acids. With V trimmed by 5 bases and J by 2 bases, 11 bases remained unmatched.

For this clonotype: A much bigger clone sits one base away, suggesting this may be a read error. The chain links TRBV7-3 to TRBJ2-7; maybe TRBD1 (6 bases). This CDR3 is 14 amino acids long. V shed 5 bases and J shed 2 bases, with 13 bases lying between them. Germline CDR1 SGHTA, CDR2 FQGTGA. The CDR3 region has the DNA TGTGCCAGCAGCCAAGGGGGAAGTCCCTACGAGCAGTACTTC. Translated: CASSQGGSPYEQYF.

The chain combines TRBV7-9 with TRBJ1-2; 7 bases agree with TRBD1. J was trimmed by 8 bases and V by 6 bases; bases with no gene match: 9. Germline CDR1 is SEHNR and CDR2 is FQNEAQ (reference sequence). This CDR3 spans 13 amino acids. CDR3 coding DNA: TGTGCCAGCAGTTTATCGACAGGGCCCGGCTACACCTTC. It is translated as CASSLSTGPGYTF. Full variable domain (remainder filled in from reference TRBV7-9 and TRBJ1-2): DTGVSQNPRHKITKRGQNVTFRCDPISEHNRLYWYRQTLGQGPEFLTYFQNEAQLEKSRLLSDRFSAERPKGSFSTLEIQRTEQGDSAMYLCASSLSTGPGYTFGSGTRLTVV.

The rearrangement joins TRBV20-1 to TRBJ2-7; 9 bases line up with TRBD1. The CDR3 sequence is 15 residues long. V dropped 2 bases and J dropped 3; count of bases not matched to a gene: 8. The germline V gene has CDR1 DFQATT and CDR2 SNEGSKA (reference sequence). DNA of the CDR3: TGCAGTGCTAGACCGGACAGGGGAGAAGGCTACGAGCAGTACTTC. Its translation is CSARPDRGEGYEQYF.

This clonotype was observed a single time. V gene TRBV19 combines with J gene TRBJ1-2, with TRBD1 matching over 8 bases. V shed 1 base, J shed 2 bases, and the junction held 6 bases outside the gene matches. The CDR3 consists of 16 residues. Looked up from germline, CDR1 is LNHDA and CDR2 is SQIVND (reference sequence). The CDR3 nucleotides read TGTGCCAGTAGTATAGGGTGGGACAGGAGCAACTATGGCTACACCTTC. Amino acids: CASSIGWDRSNYGYTF.

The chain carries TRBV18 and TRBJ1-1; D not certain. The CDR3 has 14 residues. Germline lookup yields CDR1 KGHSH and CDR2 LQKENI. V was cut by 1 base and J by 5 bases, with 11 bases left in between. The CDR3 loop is CASSPQERGTEAFF. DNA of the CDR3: TGTGCCAGCTCACCACAGGAGAGAGGGACTGAAGCTTTCTTT. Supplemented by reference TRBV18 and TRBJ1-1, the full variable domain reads NAGVMQNPRHLVRRRGQEARLRCSPMKGHSHVYWYRQLPEEGLKFMVYLQKENIIDESGMPKERFSAEFPKEGPSILRIQQVVRGDSAAYFCASSPQERGTEAFFGQGTRLTVV.

CDR3 loop: CASSYAGRGGYTF. DNA of the CDR3: TGTGCCAGCAGTTATGCAGGGCGTGGGGGCTACACCTTC. The V call is TRBV25-1, the J call TRBJ1-2, with D perhaps matching TRBD1 (5 bases). From germline, CDR1 is MGHDK and CDR2 SYGVNS. Trimming left V 5 bases short and J 8 bases short, with 15 bases between. The CDR3 consists of 13 residues.

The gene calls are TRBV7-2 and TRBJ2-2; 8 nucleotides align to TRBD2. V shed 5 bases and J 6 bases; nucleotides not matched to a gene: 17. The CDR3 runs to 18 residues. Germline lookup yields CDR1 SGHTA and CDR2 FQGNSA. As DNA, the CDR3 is TGTGCCAGCAGCCAAGACTTCGGGAGGGCTGTAGTTGCCGGGGAGCTGTTTTTT. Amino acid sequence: CASSQDFGRAVVAGELFF.

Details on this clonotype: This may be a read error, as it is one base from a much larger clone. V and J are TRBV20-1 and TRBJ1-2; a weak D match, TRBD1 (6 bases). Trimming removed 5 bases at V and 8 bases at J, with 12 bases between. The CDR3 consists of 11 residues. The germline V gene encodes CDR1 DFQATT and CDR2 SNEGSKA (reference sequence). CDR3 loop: CSAVTGMGYTF. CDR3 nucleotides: TGCAGTGCTGTGACAGGAATGGGCTACACCTTC.

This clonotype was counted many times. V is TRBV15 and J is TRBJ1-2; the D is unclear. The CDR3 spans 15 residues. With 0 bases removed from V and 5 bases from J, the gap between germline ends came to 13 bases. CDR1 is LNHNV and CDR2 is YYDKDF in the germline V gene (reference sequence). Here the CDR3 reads CATSRDPNTIYGYTF. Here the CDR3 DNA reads TGTGCCACCAGCAGAGATCCCAACACAATTTATGGCTACACCTTC.

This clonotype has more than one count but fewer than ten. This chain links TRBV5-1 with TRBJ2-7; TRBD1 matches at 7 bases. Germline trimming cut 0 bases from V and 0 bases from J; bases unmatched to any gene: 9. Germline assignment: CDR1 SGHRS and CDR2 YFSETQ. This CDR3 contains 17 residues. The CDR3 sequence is CASSLDYSGQSSYEQYF. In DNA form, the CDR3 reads TGCGCCAGCAGCTTGGATTACTCGGGACAGAGCTCCTACGAGCAGTACTTC.

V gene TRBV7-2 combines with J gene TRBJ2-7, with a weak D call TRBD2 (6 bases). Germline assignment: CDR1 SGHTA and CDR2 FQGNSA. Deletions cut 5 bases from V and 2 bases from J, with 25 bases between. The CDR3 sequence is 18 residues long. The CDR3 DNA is TGTGCCAGCAGCCCTGCGCTAGGGAGAGGGGCGGGAACCTACGAGCAGTACTTC. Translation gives CASSPALGRGAGTYEQYF.

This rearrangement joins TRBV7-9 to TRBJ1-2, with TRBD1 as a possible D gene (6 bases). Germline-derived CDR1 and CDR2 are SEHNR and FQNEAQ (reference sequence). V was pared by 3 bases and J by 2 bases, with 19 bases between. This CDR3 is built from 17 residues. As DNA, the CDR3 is TGTGCCAGCAGCTTGGCCTTCCGGGACACCTTCAACTATGGCTACACCTTC. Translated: CASSLAFRDTFNYGYTF.

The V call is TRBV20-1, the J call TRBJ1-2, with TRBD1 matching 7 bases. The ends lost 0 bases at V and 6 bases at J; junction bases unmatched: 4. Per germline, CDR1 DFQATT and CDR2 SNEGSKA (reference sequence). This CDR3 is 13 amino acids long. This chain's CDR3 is CSARDPRGNGYTF. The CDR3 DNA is TGCAGTGCTAGAGATCCCAGGGGGAATGGCTACACCTTC.

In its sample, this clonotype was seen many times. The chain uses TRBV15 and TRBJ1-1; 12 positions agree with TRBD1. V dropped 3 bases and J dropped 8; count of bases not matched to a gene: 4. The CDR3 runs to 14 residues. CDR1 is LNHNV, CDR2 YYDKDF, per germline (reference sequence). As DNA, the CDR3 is TGTGCCACCAGCAGCGGGACAGGGGGCGGGGAAGCTTTCTTT. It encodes CATSSGTGGGEAFF.

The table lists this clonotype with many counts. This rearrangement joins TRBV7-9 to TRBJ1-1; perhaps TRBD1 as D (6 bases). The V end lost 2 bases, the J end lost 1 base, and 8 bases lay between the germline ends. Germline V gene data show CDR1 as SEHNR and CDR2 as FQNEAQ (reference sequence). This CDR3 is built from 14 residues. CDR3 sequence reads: CASSLTGRNTEAFF. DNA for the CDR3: TGTGCCAGCAGCTTAACAGGGAGGAACACTGAAGCTTTCTTT.

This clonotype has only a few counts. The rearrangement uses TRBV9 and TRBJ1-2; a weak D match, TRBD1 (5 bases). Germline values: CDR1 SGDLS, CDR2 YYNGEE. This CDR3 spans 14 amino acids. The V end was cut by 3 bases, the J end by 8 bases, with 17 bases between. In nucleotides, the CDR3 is TGTGCCAGCAGCGCCCCCAGTTTGGGGGGGGGCTACACCTTC. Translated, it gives CASSAPSLGGGYTF.